This T cell receptor (beta chain) was sequenced for a study of cytomegalovirus exposure and HLA in healthy donors. Amplification used 60 Vbeta primers and 13 Jbeta primers. Profiled with immunoSEQ multiplex PCR; TCRdb holds only in-frame clones, not every one. The table shows some 190,000 clones, with roughly 80% occurring only once. General observations from the study: Differences between HLA loci emerged in a later analysis of TCR association rates, with DRB1 most and HLA-C fewest. Presence/absence analysis assumed near-uniform sequencing depth across donors.

With regard to this clone: What it binds is not known.

The V gene's germline CDR1 is SGHVS and CDR2 FNYEAQ. There are 15 residues in the CDR3. The junction had 5 bases not matched to a gene; V was cut back by 2 bases and J by 6 bases. The sequence was obtained from a man between 40 and 49 years old in good health and CMV-seronegative. What was sequenced was PBMCs. The chain recombines TRBV7-6 with TRBJ1-5; 9 nucleotides agree with TRBD1. CDR3 nucleotide sequence: TGTGCCAGCAGCTTATCCGGGACAGGGAGTCAGCCCCAGCATTTT. It codes for CASSLSGTGSQPQHF.